Described below is a single T cell receptor (beta chain) sequence and its context. This record belongs to a study of shared clonotypes between healthy human individuals. Several immunoSEQ plates received, in even portions, the genomic DNA of each subset. In the authors' workflow: ImmunoSEQ supplied junction-only sequences lacking quality scores, so filtering was different. The protocol was immunoSEQ multiplex PCR, while the TCRdb copy is restricted to in-frame clones and leaves out a portion. That table supplies the V and J calls and clone size; D and trimming were determined from the DNA. Among roughly 2.5 million clones, approximately 92% were seen once, and the ten largest hold 0.11% to 0.15%. The sequenced material came from naive CD4+ T cells sorted from blood. Specified subset: CD45RA+ positively selected. This TCR was recovered from a young man in good health.

The CDR3 DNA reads TGTGCCAGCAGCCGTGGGGGTGGACAGCCCCAGCATTTT. Amino acids: CASSRGGGQPQHF. The J gene is TRBJ1-5, the V gene TRBV6-1; D might be TRBD1 (5 bases). CDR1 is MNHNS and CDR2 is SASEGT in the germline V gene. The CDR3 sequence is 13 residues long. Between the trimmed V and J ends, which lost 6 bases and 7 bases, there was a span of 13 bases.